The next 20 T cell receptor beta chains were all read from a single sample in a study of CD8+CD57+ T cells in acquired aplastic anemia. Genomic DNA was employed as the template in profiling TCR beta VDJ and CDR3. TCRdb passed the reads through MiXCR, listing each CDR3 protein once. The sample lists 310,000 or so distinct CDR3 sequences, about three fifths seen once, with 1.3% in the top ten. The authors sequenced patients whose flow cytometry had shown CD8+CD57+ cell expansion. Sequencing was carried out using sorted CD4+, CD8+, or CD8+CD57+ T cells (not recorded which) from PBMCs. These receptor sequences come from a human donor with aplastic anemia.

This clonotype came up a few times. This sequence joins TRBV24-1 and TRBJ2-7; unclear D gene. The length of the CDR3 is 12 residues. From germline, CDR1 is KGHDR and CDR2 SFDVKD. V dropped 3 bases and J dropped 6 bases, with 8 bases sitting between them. This CDR3 is CATSDVTGEQYF. CDR3 nucleotide sequence: TGTGCCACCAGTGATGTGACCGGCGAGCAGTACTTC.

Remarks on this clonotype: One junction end does not reproduce the germline sequence, and a read error may be involved. The chain's CDR3 is CAISEYGVGQPQHF. The CDR3 nucleotides read TGTGCCATCAGTGAATACGGGGTAGGGCAGCCCCAGCATTTT. V usage is TRBV10-1 and J usage is TRBJ1-5; D gene unclear. The germline CDR1 and CDR2 sequences are WNHNN and SYGVQD (reference sequence). The CDR3 is 14 residues long.

This chain uses TRBV7-2 with TRBJ1-5; 7 bases map to TRBD1. V was clipped by 5 bases and J by 2 bases; unmatched bases: 6. Germline values: CDR1 SGHTA, CDR2 FQGNSA. The CDR3 length is 15 residues. The CDR3, as DNA: TGTGCCAGCAGCCTTCGGACAGGCGGCAATCAGCCCCAGCATTTT. Protein sequence: CASSLRTGGNQPQHF.

This clonotype was counted many times. The chain links TRBV5-8 to TRBJ1-6; D might be TRBD1 (5 bases). The germline V and J ends were trimmed by 3 bases and 4 bases, with 14 bases remaining between them. The CDR3 has 16 residues. The V gene's germline CDR1 is SGHTS and CDR2 YDEGEE. The CDR3, as DNA: TGTGCCAGCAGCTCGGGCCAGGGAATTTATAATTCACCCCTCCACTTT. This sequence encodes CASSSGQGIYNSPLHF.

The sample holds a few counts of this clonotype. The J gene is TRBJ1-5, the V gene TRBV6-1, with unresolved D. The CDR3 covers 16 residues. V dropped 4 bases and J dropped 0 bases, with 13 bases sitting between them. CDR1 is MNHNS, CDR2 SASEGT, per germline. CDR3 amino acids: CASSAPWVASNQPQHF. For the CDR3, the DNA is TGTGCCAGCAGTGCCCCTTGGGTGGCTAGCAATCAGCCCCAGCATTTT.

The V gene is TRBV7-2, the J gene TRBJ2-2; D gene ambiguous. Trimming pared 5 bases from V and 4 bases from J, leaving 5 bases between. Per germline, CDR1 SGHTA and CDR2 FQGNSA. This CDR3 has 12 residues. The CDR3 DNA follows: TGTGCCAGCAGCCCCTCCACCGGGGAGCTGTTTTTT. Translation: CASSPSTGELFF.

Remarks on this clonotype: Here the CDR3 omits its conserved ending phenylalanine or tryptophan, so a read error is the likely source. The genes are TRBV28 and TRBJ1-2; the D gene is possibly TRBD1 (5 bases). The CDR3 has 11 amino acids. Germline loops: CDR1 MDHEN, CDR2 SYDVKM. V was cut by 8 bases and J by 3 bases, with 7 bases left in between. The CDR3 coding sequence is TGTGCCAGCCTGGGGGACTATGGCTACACCTCC. Its translation is CASLGDYGYTS.

This clonotype was seen many times. The V gene is TRBV7-3, the J gene TRBJ1-1; D is uncertain. Germline values: CDR1 SGHTA, CDR2 FQGTGA. Trimming took off 5 bases at V and 4 bases at J, with 20 bases between the two ends. The CDR3 runs 16 residues. The CDR3 here is CASSRTPGGRGTEAFF. The CDR3 DNA sequence: TGTGCCAGCAGCCGAACGCCCGGAGGGCGGGGCACTGAAGCTTTCTTT.

This clonotype was counted many times. The chain employs TRBV10-1 and TRBJ2-1; D gene unclear. The germline gives CDR1 WNHNN, CDR2 SYGVQD (reference sequence). The CDR3 totals 12 residues. V was cut by 2 bases and J by 10 bases, with 9 bases left in between. The CDR3 region is CASSENSREQFF. In nucleotides, the CDR3 is TGCGCCAGCAGTGAGAACAGTCGGGAGCAGTTCTTC.

This chain links TRBV7-9 with TRBJ2-5; D remains unclear. The CDR3 runs 10 residues. Germline V gene sequence: CDR1 SEHNR, CDR2 FQNEAQ (reference sequence). Trimming took 7 bases from V and 4 from J, leaving 4 bases between them. DNA for the CDR3: TGTGCCAGCAACGGAGAGACCCAGTACTTC. It translates to CASNGETQYF.

This chain links TRBV20-1 with TRBJ2-7; 9 bases align to TRBD2. Germline-derived CDR1 and CDR2 are DFQATT and SNEGSKA (reference sequence). V lost 0 bases and J lost 1; bases outside the gene matches: 16. The CDR3 extends over 19 amino acids. The CDR3 is CSARDSVASGVITSYEQYF. DNA of the CDR3: TGCAGTGCTAGAGATTCGGTGGCTAGCGGGGTGATAACATCCTACGAGCAGTACTTC.

The chain couples TRBV12-3 or TRBV12-4 to TRBJ1-2, with 7 nucleotides matching TRBD1. CDR3 length: 16 residues. The junction had 14 bases not matched to a gene; V was cut back by 6 bases and J by 4 bases. This chain's CDR3 is CASSRGQVRSVYGYTF. In DNA form, the CDR3 reads TGTGCCAGCAGCCGCGGACAGGTCCGGAGTGTCTATGGCTACACCTTC.

Points on this clonotype: This is likely a read error, given that the CDR3 carries no conserved phenylalanine or tryptophan at its end. The DNA is left out, because the CDR3 cannot be placed on it with certainty; the CDR3 is given as TCRdb lists it. V is TRBV9 and J is TRBJ1-4. From germline, CDR1 is SGDLS and CDR2 YYNGEE. The CDR3 extends over 8 residues, inclusive of both ends. This CDR3 reads CASSEGGI.

This clonotype was seen at least ten times. This chain links TRBV7-8 with TRBJ1-1; TRBD1 aligns across 8 bases. V dropped 1 base and J dropped 8; count of bases not matched to a gene: 6. The CDR3 totals 14 residues. Germline-derived CDR1 and CDR2 are SGHVS and FQNEAQ. This chain's CDR3 is CASSLEFGDREAFF. In DNA, the CDR3 is TGTGCCAGCAGCTTAGAATTTGGGGACAGGGAAGCTTTCTTT.

With regard to this clonotype: At one end the junction does not follow the germline gene, possibly because of a read error. The chain carries TRBV4-1 and TRBJ1-3, with TRBD1 identical over 7 bases. The germline V gene has CDR1 MGHRA and CDR2 YSYEKL. The CDR3 consists of 14 residues. The CDR3 coding sequence is TGCGCCAGCAGCTTACGGGGACAGTCGGACACCACATATTTT. Amino acid sequence: CASSLRGQSDTTYF.

This clonotype has at least ten counts. The genes are TRBV10-3 and TRBJ2-5, with D maybe TRBD2 (6 bases). CDR1 is ENHRY and CDR2 is SYGVKD in the germline V gene. V was clipped by 7 bases and J by 2 bases, with 11 bases between them. This CDR3 has 13 residues. In nucleotides, the CDR3 is TGTGCCATCAACCGGGACTCACAAGAGACCCAGTACTTC. Amino acids: CAINRDSQETQYF.

This clonotype was seen ten or more times. The rearrangement joins TRBV6-5 to TRBJ2-3, with D perhaps TRBD1 (6 bases). There are 14 residues in the CDR3. The germline V and J ends were trimmed by 2 bases and 6 bases, with 12 bases remaining between them. Looked up from germline, CDR1 is MNHEY and CDR2 is SVGAGI. The CDR3 nucleotides read TGTGCCAGCAGTTACGTCAGGGGTTTCGATACGCAGTATTTT. This encodes CASSYVRGFDTQYF.

The gene calls are TRBV7-3 and TRBJ2-5, with a tentative D call TRBD1 (6 bases). The CDR3 sequence is 13 residues long. Germline CDR1 SGHTA, CDR2 FQGTGA. V lost 1 base and J 3 bases, leaving 6 bases between the germline ends. This CDR3 reads CASSLNREETQYF. CDR3 in DNA: TGTGCCAGCAGCTTAAACAGGGAAGAGACCCAGTACTTC. The whole variable domain, filled in from reference TRBV7-3 and TRBJ2-5, reads GAGVSQTPSNKVTEKGKYVELRCDPISGHTALYWYRQSLGQGPEFLIYFQGTGAADDSGLPNDRFFAVRPEGSVSTLKIQRTERGDSAVYLCASSLNREETQYFGPGTRLLVL.

V gene TRBV2 combines with J gene TRBJ1-2; TRBD1 matches 7 bases. The germline V gene encodes CDR1 SNHLY and CDR2 FYNNEI. Trimming at V came to 2 bases and at J to 4 bases, leaving 13 bases not matched to a gene. The CDR3 has 17 residues. The CDR3 DNA reads TGTGCCAGCAGTGAAAGCCCCCTCGGACAGGAGGGCTATGGCTACACCTTC. Translating gives CASSESPLGQEGYGYTF.

V usage is TRBV12-3 or TRBV12-4 and J usage is TRBJ2-5; D may match TRBD1 or TRBD2 (7 bases each). The length of the CDR3 is 16 residues. Trimming cost V 8 bases and J 5 bases, with 24 bases left between them. This CDR3 is CASGQGGAGKQETQYF. CDR3 in DNA: TGTGCCAGCGGTCAGGGGGGAGCGGGGAAACAGGAGACCCAGTACTTC.